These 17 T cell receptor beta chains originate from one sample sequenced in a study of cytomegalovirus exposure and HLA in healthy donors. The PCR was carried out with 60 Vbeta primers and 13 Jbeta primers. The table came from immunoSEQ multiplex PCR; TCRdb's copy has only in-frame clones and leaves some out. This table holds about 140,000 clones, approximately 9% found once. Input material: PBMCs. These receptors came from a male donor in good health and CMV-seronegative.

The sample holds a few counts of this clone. The CDR3 DNA reads TGCGCCAGCAGACAGGGGGCATACACTGAAGCTTTCTTT. Amino acids: CASRQGAYTEAFF. The chain recombines TRBV4-3 with TRBJ1-1; TRBD1 aligns across 9 bases. The germline gives CDR1 LGHNA, CDR2 YSLEER. V lost 6 bases to trimming and J lost 3 bases; unmatched junction nucleotides: 2. CDR3 length: 13 amino acids.

CDR3 coding DNA: TGCAGCGTAAGCAAAACAGGGAGAGAGACCCAGTACTTC. This codes for CSVSKTGRETQYF. The chain carries TRBV29-1 and TRBJ2-5; TRBD1 might be the D (6 bases). The ends were cut back, 6 bases at V and 4 bases at J, with 15 bases in the middle. This CDR3 comprises 13 residues. Germline V gives CDR1 SQVTM, CDR2 ANQGSEA.

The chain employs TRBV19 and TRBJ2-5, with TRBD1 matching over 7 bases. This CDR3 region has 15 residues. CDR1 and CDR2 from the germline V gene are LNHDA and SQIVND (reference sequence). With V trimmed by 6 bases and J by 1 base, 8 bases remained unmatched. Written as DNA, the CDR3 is TGTGCCAGTAGCCCCACCCGGACAGGCCAAGAGACCCAGTACTTC. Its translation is CASSPTRTGQETQYF.

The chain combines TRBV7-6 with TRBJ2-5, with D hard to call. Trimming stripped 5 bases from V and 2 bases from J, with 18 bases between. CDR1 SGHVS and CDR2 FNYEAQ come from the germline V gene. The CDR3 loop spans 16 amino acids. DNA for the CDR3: TGTGCCAGCAGCACCGCGGTGAGGTCTGGACAAGAGACCCAGTACTTC. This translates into CASSTAVRSGQETQYF.

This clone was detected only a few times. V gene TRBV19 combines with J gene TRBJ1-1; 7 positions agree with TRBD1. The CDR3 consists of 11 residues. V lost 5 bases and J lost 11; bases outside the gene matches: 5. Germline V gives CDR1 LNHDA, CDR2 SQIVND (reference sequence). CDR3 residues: CASSSTGPAFF. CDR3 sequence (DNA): TGTGCCAGTAGTTCGACAGGGCCGGCTTTCTTT.

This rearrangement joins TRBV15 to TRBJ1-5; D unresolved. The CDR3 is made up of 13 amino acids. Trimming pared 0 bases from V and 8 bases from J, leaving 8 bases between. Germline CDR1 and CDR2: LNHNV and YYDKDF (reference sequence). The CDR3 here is CATSRDITEPQHF. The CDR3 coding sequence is TGTGCCACCAGCAGAGATATCACGGAGCCCCAGCATTTT.

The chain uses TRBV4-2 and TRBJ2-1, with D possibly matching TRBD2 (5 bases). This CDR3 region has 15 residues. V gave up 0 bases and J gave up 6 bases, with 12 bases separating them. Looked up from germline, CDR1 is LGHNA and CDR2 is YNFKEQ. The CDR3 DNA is TGTGCCAGCAGCCAAGATGGGAGCACACTCAATGAGCAGTTCTTC. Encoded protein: CASSQDGSTLNEQFF.

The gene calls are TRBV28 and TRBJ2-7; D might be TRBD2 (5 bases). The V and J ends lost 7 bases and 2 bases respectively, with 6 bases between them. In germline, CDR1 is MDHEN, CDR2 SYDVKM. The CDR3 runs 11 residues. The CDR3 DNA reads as TGTGCCAGCATGGAGGCCTACGAGCAGTACTTC. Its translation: CASMEAYEQYF. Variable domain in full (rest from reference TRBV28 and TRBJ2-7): DVKVTQSSRYLVKRTGEKVFLECVQDMDHENMFWYRQDPGLGLRLIYFSYDVKMKEKGDIPEGYSVSREKKERFSLILESASTNQTSMYLCASMEAYEQYFGPGTRLTVT.

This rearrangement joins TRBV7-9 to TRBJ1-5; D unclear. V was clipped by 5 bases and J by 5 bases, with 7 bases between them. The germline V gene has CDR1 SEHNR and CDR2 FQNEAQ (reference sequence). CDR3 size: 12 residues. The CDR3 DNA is TGTGCCAGCAGCGCGCCGTATCAGCCCCAGCATTTT. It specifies CASSAPYQPQHF.

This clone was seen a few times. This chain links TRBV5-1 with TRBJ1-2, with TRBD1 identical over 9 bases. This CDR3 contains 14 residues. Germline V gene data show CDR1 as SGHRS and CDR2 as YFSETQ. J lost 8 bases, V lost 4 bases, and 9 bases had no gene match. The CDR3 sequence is CASSRKQGARGYTF. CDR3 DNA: TGCGCCAGCAGCCGCAAACAGGGGGCGAGGGGCTACACCTTC.

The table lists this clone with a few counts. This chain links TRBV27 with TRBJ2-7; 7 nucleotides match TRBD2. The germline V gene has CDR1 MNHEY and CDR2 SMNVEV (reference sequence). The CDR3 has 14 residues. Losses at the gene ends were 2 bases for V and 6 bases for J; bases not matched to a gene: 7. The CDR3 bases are TGTGCCAGCAGTTTACAGGGAGGGGTTCGCGAGCAGTACTTC. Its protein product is CASSLQGGVREQYF.

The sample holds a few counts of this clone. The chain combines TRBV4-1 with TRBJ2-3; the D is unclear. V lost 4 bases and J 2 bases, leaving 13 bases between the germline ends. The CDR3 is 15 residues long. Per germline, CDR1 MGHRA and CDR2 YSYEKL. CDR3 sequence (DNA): TGCGCCAGCAGCCGCAATGACGGAGACACAGATACGCAGTATTTT. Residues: CASSRNDGDTDTQYF.

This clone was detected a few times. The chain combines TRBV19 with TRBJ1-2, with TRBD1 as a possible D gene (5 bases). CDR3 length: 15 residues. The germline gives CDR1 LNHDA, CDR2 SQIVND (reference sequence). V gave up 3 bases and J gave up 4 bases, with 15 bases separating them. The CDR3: CASSIGAGHFYGYTF. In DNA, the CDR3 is TGTGCCAGTAGTATCGGTGCTGGACACTTCTATGGCTACACCTTC.

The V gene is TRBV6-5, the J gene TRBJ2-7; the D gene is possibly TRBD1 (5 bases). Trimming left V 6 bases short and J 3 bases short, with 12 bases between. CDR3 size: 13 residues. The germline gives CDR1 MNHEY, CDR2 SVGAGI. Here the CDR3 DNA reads TGTGCCAGCAGCCTTGGACATAACTACGAGCAGTACTTC. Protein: CASSLGHNYEQYF.

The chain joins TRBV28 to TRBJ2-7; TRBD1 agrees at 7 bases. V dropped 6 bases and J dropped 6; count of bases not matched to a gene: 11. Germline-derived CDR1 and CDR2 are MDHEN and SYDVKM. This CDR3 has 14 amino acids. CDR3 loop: CASRLLDRAGEQYF. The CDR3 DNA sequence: TGTGCCAGCAGGCTCCTTGACAGGGCCGGCGAGCAGTACTTC. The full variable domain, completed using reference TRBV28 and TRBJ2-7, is DVKVTQSSRYLVKRTGEKVFLECVQDMDHENMFWYRQDPGLGLRLIYFSYDVKMKEKGDIPEGYSVSREKKERFSLILESASTNQTSMYLCASRLLDRAGEQYFGPGTRLTVT.

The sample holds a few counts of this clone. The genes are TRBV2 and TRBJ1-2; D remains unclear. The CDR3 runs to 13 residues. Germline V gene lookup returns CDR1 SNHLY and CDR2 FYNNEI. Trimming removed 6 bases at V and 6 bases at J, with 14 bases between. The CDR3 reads CASREGGWHGYTF. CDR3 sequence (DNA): TGTGCCAGCAGGGAGGGTGGGTGGCATGGCTACACCTTC.

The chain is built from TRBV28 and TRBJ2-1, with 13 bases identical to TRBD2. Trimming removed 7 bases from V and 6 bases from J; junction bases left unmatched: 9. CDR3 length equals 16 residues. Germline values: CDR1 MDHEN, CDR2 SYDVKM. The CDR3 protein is CASTDGTSGILNEQFF. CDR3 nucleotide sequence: TGTGCCAGCACCGATGGGACTAGCGGGATTCTCAATGAGCAGTTCTTC.